The sequence of this TCR beta chain was determined in a study of T cells of healthy individuals. This CDR3 has 14 residues. V shed 8 bases and J shed 3 bases, with 14 bases lying between them. TCRdb re-called the 5' RACE reads with MiXCR, one entry per CDR3 protein. The table includes roughly 76,000 distinct CDR3 sequences, about 5% detected once. This clonotype was observed a handful of times. The chain recombines TRBV12-3 or TRBV12-4 with TRBJ1-5; no definite D call. The receptor comes from a female donor in good health. Here the CDR3 reads CASASGNDNQPQHF. The CDR3 DNA sequence: TGTGCCAGCGCATCGGGGAATGACAATCAGCCCCAGCATTTT.